This T cell receptor beta chain was documented in a study of CD8+ T cells in alopecia areata. Study-wide results and caveats: Shared TCR sequences were less clear between patients than in mice, possibly partly from HLA diversity.

RNA, once extracted, was reverse transcribed into cDNA for use as the sequencing template. The protocol was immunoSEQ multiplex PCR, while the TCRdb copy is restricted to in-frame clones and leaves out a portion. Among 7,500 to 9,000 clones listed, 55% to 75% were seen once. About this clone: The target antigen is unknown.

CD4+ cells from about 5 patients were sorted into CD25+CD127- cells. It was from alopecia areata patients that lesional scalp punch biopsies and peripheral blood were collected. The J segment lost 3 bases and the V segment lost 3 bases, leaving 2 bases of the junction unmatched. The CDR3 length is 15 residues. Germline CDR1 and CDR2: SGDLS and YYNGEE. This TCR was sampled from a human donor with alopecia areata. Specimen: CD4+ Tregs sorted from blood. V usage is TRBV9 and J usage is TRBJ2-3, with 12 positions matching TRBD1. In DNA form, the CDR3 reads TGTGCCAGCAGCGCGGGACAGGGGGCAACAGATACGCAGTATTTT. Translated: CASSAGQGATDTQYF.